Each of the 19 T cell receptor beta chains below was sequenced from the same sample in a study of blood T cells in healthy people across ages. Through a sample-barcoded 5' primer and a J-beta primer mix, a second PCR was run for 7 to 11 cycles. One entry per CDR3 protein, called by TCRdb with MiXCR from the 5' RACE reads. The sample lists more than 800,000 distinct CDR3 sequences, 40% to 50% seen once, with approximately 20% in the top ten. Sequences were obtained from blood. These receptors were collected from a woman aged 60-75 years in good health.

The chain is built from TRBV6-6 and TRBJ2-1; 10 nucleotides match TRBD2. With 4 bases clipped from V and 4 bases from J, the junction kept 4 bases outside the gene matches. The V gene's germline CDR1 is MNHNY and CDR2 SVGAGI (reference sequence). This CDR3 comprises 15 residues. CDR3 residues: CASSSAGGPYNEQFF. Written as DNA, the CDR3 is TGTGCCAGCAGTTCAGCGGGAGGGCCTTACAATGAGCAGTTCTTC.

The chain combines TRBV12-3 or TRBV12-4 with TRBJ1-6; 7 positions agree with TRBD1. The CDR3 is made up of 16 amino acids. V lost 5 bases to trimming and J lost 7 bases; unmatched junction nucleotides: 11. CDR3 nucleotide sequence: TGTGCCAGCAGTCCTTATCCCGGGACAGCAAATTCACCCCTCCACTTT. This codes for CASSPYPGTANSPLHF.

This clonotype was seen a handful of times. The gene calls are TRBV9 and TRBJ2-5, with TRBD1 identical over 9 bases. Looked up from germline, CDR1 is SGDLS and CDR2 is YYNGEE. The V segment lost 2 bases and the J segment 4 bases; nucleotides outside the gene matches: 6. This CDR3 is 15 amino acids long. CDR3 sequence reads: CASSVSGTGIETQYF. CDR3 coding DNA: TGTGCCAGCAGCGTTTCCGGGACAGGGATAGAGACCCAGTACTTC.

Only a few counts were recorded for this clonotype. The rearrangement joins TRBV4-2 to TRBJ1-2; TRBD1 matches at 7 bases. CDR3 length equals 16 residues. Germline CDR1 reads LGHNA; CDR2 reads YNFKEQ. After removal of 0 bases from V and 4 bases from J, the junction contained 8 bases not matched to a gene. The CDR3 spells CASSQDASGGSYGYTF. The CDR3 DNA reads as TGTGCCAGCAGCCAAGATGCGTCAGGGGGGAGCTATGGCTACACCTTC.

The chain combines TRBV24-1 with TRBJ2-5, with 8 nucleotides matching TRBD1. The DNA matches TRBJ2-7 better at its end, which makes the J call doubtful. Germline-derived CDR1 and CDR2 are KGHDR and SFDVKD. The CDR3 is made up of 15 amino acids. The CDR3 DNA sequence: TGTGCCACCAGTGACACCGGGACAGGAGTCTACGAGCAGTACTTC. This encodes CATSDTGTGVYEQYF.

A few counts support this clonotype. The chain has TRBV10-3 and TRBJ2-1, with D perhaps TRBD2 (6 bases). V lost 6 bases, J lost 5 bases, and 17 bases lay in between. CDR3 length: 15 amino acids. Germline V CDR1 and CDR2: ENHRY, SYGVKD. Written as DNA, the CDR3 is TGTGCCATCAGACTTGGGACTCCGATGCACAATGAGCAGTTCTTC. It yields the protein CAIRLGTPMHNEQFF.

In its sample, this clonotype was seen a few times. This chain links TRBV14 with TRBJ2-1; 13 positions match TRBD2. The CDR3 has 15 amino acids. The J segment lost 8 bases and the V segment lost 4 bases, leaving 5 bases of the junction unmatched. Per the germline V gene, CDR1 is SGHDN and CDR2 is FVKESK. Here the CDR3 DNA reads TGTGCCAGCAGCCCGACTAGCGGGAGGTTTTATGAGCAGTTCTTC. As protein: CASSPTSGRFYEQFF.

This clonotype has only a few counts. The gene calls are TRBV12-3 or TRBV12-4 and TRBJ2-4; 10 bases are a match to TRBD2. Trimming took 5 bases from V and 6 from J; bases not matched to a gene: 7. CDR3 length equals 15 residues. CDR3 sequence reads: CASSTAAGGINIQYF. The DNA of the CDR3 is TGTGCCAGCAGTACAGCAGCGGGAGGGATAAACATTCAGTACTTC.

The chain combines TRBV7-3 with TRBJ1-2, with D maybe TRBD1 (6 bases). Germline V lookup: CDR1 SGHTA, CDR2 FQGTGA. The CDR3 sequence is 13 residues long. Trimming pared 2 bases from V and 10 bases from J, leaving 14 bases between. For the CDR3, the DNA is TGTGCCAGCAGCTTACTAATAGGACAGCCCTACACCTTC. Amino acids: CASSLLIGQPYTF. Together with reference TRBV7-3 and TRBJ1-2, the CDR3 gives the full variable domain: GAGVSQTPSNKVTEKGKYVELRCDPISGHTALYWYRQSLGQGPEFLIYFQGTGAADDSGLPNDRFFAVRPEGSVSTLKIQRTERGDSAVYLCASSLLIGQPYTFGSGTRLTVV.

The rearrangement joins TRBV21-1 to TRBJ2-4. TRBV21-1 is tagged as a pseudogene. The length of the CDR3 is 15 residues. The CDR3 loop is CASSKASAYKNIQYF. The CDR3 region has the DNA TGTGCCAGCAGCAAAGCATCAGCGTACAAAAACATTCAGTACTTC.

This clonotype appeared a few times. The chain recombines TRBV20-1 with TRBJ2-7; 8 bases align to TRBD1. In germline, CDR1 is DFQATT, CDR2 SNEGSKA (reference sequence). After removal of 2 bases from V and 0 bases from J, the junction contained 6 bases not matched to a gene. This CDR3 contains 15 residues. The CDR3 region is CSARPGTGGSYEQYF. The DNA of the CDR3 is TGCAGTGCTAGACCTGGGACAGGCGGCTCCTACGAGCAGTACTTC.

This rearrangement joins TRBV10-3 to TRBJ1-2; 8 bases align to TRBD1. This CDR3 comprises 12 residues. Germline V CDR1 and CDR2: ENHRY, SYGVKD. CDR3 in amino acids: CPTGGAVYGYTF. CDR3 sequence (DNA): TGTCCCACAGGGGGGGCAGTCTATGGCTACACCTTC.

This sequence joins TRBV12-3 or TRBV12-4 and TRBJ1-2; 9 nucleotides align to TRBD1. This CDR3 comprises 15 residues. Trimming at V came to 2 bases and at J to 6 bases, leaving 7 bases not matched to a gene. Written as DNA, the CDR3 is TGTGCCAGCAGTTTAAGTGGGACAGGGCCACATGGCTACACCTTC. Its translation: CASSLSGTGPHGYTF.

The V and J genes are TRBV5-8 and TRBJ2-3; TRBD2 is a possible D gene (5 bases). The CDR3 runs to 15 residues. Germline V gives CDR1 SGHTS, CDR2 YDEGEE. The ends were cut back, 2 bases at V and 1 base at J, with 11 bases in the middle. CDR3 DNA sequence: TGTGCCAGCAGCTTAATCAGCGGTCGCACAGATACGCAGTATTTT. It specifies CASSLISGRTDTQYF.

This chain joins TRBV29-1 and TRBJ2-6, with 11 bases lining up with TRBD1. This CDR3 region has 17 residues. Germline CDR1 SQVTM, CDR2 ANQGSEA. J gave up 0 bases and V 8 bases, and 9 bases lay outside the gene matches. In DNA, the CDR3 is TGCAGCTTCTCCTCCGGGACAGGGGGCTCTGGGGCCAACGTCCTGACTTTC. It translates to CSFSSGTGGSGANVLTF. Full variable domain (rest looked up from reference TRBV29-1 and TRBJ2-6): SAVISQKPSRDICQRGTSLTIQCQVDSQVTMMFWYRQQPGQSLTLIATANQGSEATYESGFVIDKFPISRPNLTFSTLTVSNMSPEDSSIYLCSFSSGTGGSGANVLTFGAGSRLTVL.

CDR3 nucleotide sequence: TGTGCCAGCAGCAAAGGCGGGACTAGCGGGAAACATGAGCAGTACTTC. Translated: CASSKGGTSGKHEQYF. The chain recombines TRBV21-1 with TRBJ2-7; TRBD2, the D gene given by the table, was not confirmed from the DNA. TRBV21-1 is marked as a pseudogene. This CDR3 has 16 residues.

The V call is TRBV11-1, the J call TRBJ2-1; 10 bases map to TRBD1. The CDR3 sequence is 22 residues long. The trim removed 1 base at V and 6 bases at J, leaving 24 bases unmatched. From germline, CDR1 is SGHAT and CDR2 FQDESV (reference sequence). The CDR3 DNA sequence: TGTGCCAGCAGCTTAGTACCCAGGACGACCGACAGGGGGCCAAAGGGGGGCAATGAGCAGTTCTTC. Translated, it gives CASSLVPRTTDRGPKGGNEQFF.

This clonotype was found a few times. The chain links TRBV28 to TRBJ2-1; 10 bases match TRBD2. Per the germline V gene, CDR1 is MDHEN and CDR2 is SYDVKM. CDR3 length: 15 amino acids. With 6 bases clipped from V and 6 bases from J, the junction kept 8 bases outside the gene matches. The CDR3 DNA reads as TGTGCCAGCAGACCCCTAGCGGGAGTGGTCAATGAGCAGTTCTTC. As protein: CASRPLAGVVNEQFF. Looking up the rest from reference TRBV28 and TRBJ2-1 gives the full variable domain: DVKVTQSSRYLVKRTGEKVFLECVQDMDHENMFWYRQDPGLGLRLIYFSYDVKMKEKGDIPEGYSVSREKKERFSLILESASTNQTSMYLCASRPLAGVVNEQFFGPGTRLTVL.

This chain links TRBV29-1 with TRBJ2-5; 9 bases map to TRBD1. The end of the DNA is better explained by TRBJ2-7, so the J call may be wrong. Germline assignment: CDR1 SQVTM and CDR2 ANQGSEA. The CDR3 has 13 amino acids. The CDR3 nucleotides are TGCAGCGTTGTGGGACAGGGTATTTCCGAGCAGTACTTC. This codes for CSVVGQGISEQYF.